Following are 18 T cell receptor beta chains from one sample sequenced in a study of Graves' ophthalmopathy and Graves' hyperthyroidism. RNA transcripts provided the template for amplifying TCR beta CDR3 regions. RT-PCR was first run with HTBI primers, then multiplex PCR in a second round. TCRdb used MiXCR to reprocess the multiplex PCR reads, holding one entry per CDR3 protein. The table has under 350,000 distinct CDR3 sequences, about 17% seen once. The source material was peripheral blood. Receptor source: an adult man with Graves' ophthalmopathy.

This clonotype has at least ten counts. The V call is TRBV5-1, the J call TRBJ1-1, with 11 bases fitting TRBD1. Losses at the gene ends were 0 bases for V and 2 bases for J; bases not matched to a gene: 6. CDR1 is SGHRS, CDR2 YFSETQ, per germline. The CDR3 extends over 17 amino acids. CDR3: CASSLAGTGGPNTEAFF. The CDR3 bases are TGCGCCAGCAGCTTGGCCGGGACAGGGGGGCCAAACACTGAAGCTTTCTTT.

This clonotype was detected many times. This chain joins TRBV6-5 and TRBJ1-5, with D uncertain. Germline V gene sequence: CDR1 MNHEY, CDR2 SVGAGI. CDR3 length: 13 residues. V gave up 2 bases and J gave up 3 bases, with 5 bases separating them. CDR3 amino acids: CASSYPNNQPQHF. CDR3 sequence (DNA): TGTGCCAGCAGTTACCCTAACAATCAGCCCCAGCATTTT.

Here the CDR3 reads CASSLALEPQHF. The CDR3 coding sequence is TGTGCCAGCAGTTTAGCGTTGGAACCCCAGCATTTT. The chain joins TRBV12-3 or TRBV12-4 to TRBJ1-5; no clear D. Trimming took 0 bases from V and 10 from J, leaving 7 bases between them. The CDR3 sequence is 12 residues long.

This clonotype was picked up many times. This chain links TRBV10-3 with TRBJ2-2; 8 bases are shared with TRBD2. V shed 6 bases, J shed 7 bases, and the junction held 13 bases outside the gene matches. The CDR3 is made up of 16 amino acids. CDR1 and CDR2 (germline): ENHRY, SYGVKD. The CDR3 DNA reads TGTGCCATCAGACCCAGAGCCGGTCTAGCGGGCGGGGAGCTGTTTTTT. It codes for CAIRPRAGLAGGELFF.

In its sample, this clonotype was seen many times. This chain's CDR3 is CASSLRTGKETQYF. CDR3 bases: TGTGCCAGCAGCTTAAGGACAGGGAAAGAGACCCAGTACTTC. The chain carries TRBV11-2 and TRBJ2-5; TRBD1 aligns across 8 bases. Looked up from germline, CDR1 is SGHAT and CDR2 is FQNNGV. V gave up 2 bases and J gave up 3 bases; unmatched junction bases: 2. The CDR3 runs 14 residues.

The chain has TRBV6-1 and TRBJ2-2; 7 bases align to TRBD1. J lost 7 bases, V lost 6 bases, and 11 bases had no gene match. The CDR3 contains 15 residues. Per the germline V gene, CDR1 is MNHNS and CDR2 is SASEGT. CDR3 in DNA: TGTGCCAGCAGGGGGGACAGTTCCTGGGGCGGGGAGCTGTTTTTT. Residues: CASRGDSSWGGELFF.

The chain combines TRBV24-1 with TRBJ1-2; possible D gene TRBD1, 6 bases. Germline CDR1 KGHDR, CDR2 SFDVKD. Trimming stripped 4 bases from V and 2 bases from J, with 10 bases between. CDR3 length: 14 residues. The CDR3 reads CATSESDRNYGYTF. In DNA form, the CDR3 reads TGTGCCACCAGTGAATCTGACAGGAACTATGGCTACACCTTC.

This sequence joins TRBV29-1 and TRBJ2-5; TRBD1 or TRBD2 may be the D gene (5 bases each). The V and J ends lost 2 bases and 5 bases respectively, with 18 bases between them. Per germline, CDR1 SQVTM and CDR2 ANQGSEA. The CDR3 consists of 15 residues. CDR3 region: CSVERTPERGETQYF. Written as DNA, the CDR3 is TGCAGCGTTGAACGGACACCCGAGAGAGGGGAGACCCAGTACTTC. The complete variable domain, with remaining parts taken from reference TRBV29-1 and TRBJ2-5, reads SAVISQKPSRDICQRGTSLTIQCQVDSQVTMMFWYRQQPGQSLTLIATANQGSEATYESGFVIDKFPISRPNLTFSTLTVSNMSPEDSSIYLCSVERTPERGETQYFGPGTRLLVL.

A word on this clonotype: With a much larger clone just one base away, this may be a read error. J is TRBJ1-2 and V is TRBV9; 7 bases are shared with TRBD1. The CDR3 is 13 amino acids. V lost 1 base, J lost 6 bases, and 3 bases stayed unmatched. Per germline, CDR1 SGDLS and CDR2 YYNGEE. The CDR3 nucleotides read TGTGCCAGCAGCGTACAGGGGGGCGATGGCTACACCTTC. It is translated as CASSVQGGDGYTF. The full variable domain, rest sourced from reference TRBV9 and TRBJ1-2, is DSGVTQTPKHLITATGQRVTLRCSPRSGDLSVYWYQQSLDQGLQFLIQYYNGEERAKGNILERFSAQQFPDLHSELNLSSLELGDSALYFCASSVQGGDGYTFGSGTRLTVV.

Comment on this clonotype: Just one base apart from a much larger clone, this may be a read error. This rearrangement joins TRBV5-1 to TRBJ1-1; 7 bases agree with TRBD1. The CDR3 has 14 amino acids. The germline CDR1 and CDR2 sequences are SGHRS and YFSETQ. The DNA of the CDR3 is TGCGCCAGCATAGAGGGGGCTGCGAACTCTGAAGCTTTCTTT. Its translation is CASIEGAANSEAFF.

This clonotype came up many times. The chain carries TRBV12-3 or TRBV12-4 and TRBJ1-3, with 8 nucleotides matching TRBD1. The CDR3 spans 17 residues. The V and J ends lost 4 bases and 0 bases, in that order; junction bases with no gene match: 8. CDR3 sequence: CASSSPGQASSGNTIYF. The CDR3 DNA is TGTGCCAGCAGTTCACCGGGACAGGCATCCTCTGGAAACACCATATATTTT.

This clonotype was seen ten or more times. This chain uses TRBV4-3 with TRBJ1-1, with D uncertain. From germline, CDR1 is LGHNA and CDR2 YSLEER. Trimming removed 0 bases from V and 5 bases from J, with 10 bases in between. This CDR3 has 14 residues. The CDR3 sequence: CASSQDRRRTEAFF. The CDR3 nucleotides read TGCGCCAGCAGCCAAGATCGACGAAGAACTGAAGCTTTCTTT.

In its sample, this clonotype was seen many times. The gene calls are TRBV5-6 and TRBJ1-5; perhaps TRBD1 as D (5 bases). Germline V CDR1 and CDR2: SGHDT, YYEEEE. The CDR3 loop spans 17 amino acids. The V end lost 3 bases, the J end lost 0 bases, and 16 bases lay between the germline ends. CDR3 in DNA: TGTGCCAGCAGCTGGGGAGGTGCAGGGTATAGCAATCAGCCCCAGCATTTT. As protein: CASSWGGAGYSNQPQHF.

This clonotype was counted many times. The CDR3 loop is CASSDGSNQPQHF. DNA of the CDR3: TGTGCCAGCAGTGATGGGAGCAATCAGCCCCAGCATTTT. The V gene is TRBV6-1, the J gene TRBJ1-5; D ambiguous. The germline V gene encodes CDR1 MNHNS and CDR2 SASEGT. CDR3 size: 13 residues. Between the trimmed V and J ends, which lost 3 bases and 1 base, there was a span of 4 bases.

This clonotype was found many times. The V gene is TRBV6-5, the J gene TRBJ2-5; 8 bases line up with TRBD1. The CDR3 extends over 15 amino acids. V lost 4 bases, J lost 2 bases, and 6 bases stayed unmatched. Germline V CDR1 and CDR2: MNHEY, SVGAGI. The chain's CDR3 is CASSSAGTGQETQYF. CDR3 nucleotide sequence: TGTGCCAGCAGTTCAGCCGGGACAGGACAAGAGACCCAGTACTTC.

This clonotype was seen at least ten times. The CDR3 loop reads CSARSGLAGDEQYF. CDR3 nucleotide sequence: TGCAGTGCTAGATCCGGACTAGCGGGAGACGAGCAGTACTTC. This sequence joins TRBV20-1 and TRBJ2-7; TRBD2 agrees at 13 bases. Per germline, CDR1 DFQATT and CDR2 SNEGSKA (reference sequence). CDR3 length: 14 amino acids. V lost 2 bases and J lost 5; bases outside the gene matches: 3.

This clonotype was seen many times. The chain has TRBV7-9 and TRBJ1-2, with D maybe TRBD1 (5 bases). The CDR3 consists of 15 residues. CDR1 and CDR2 from the germline V gene are SEHNR and FQNEAQ (reference sequence). V lost 5 bases, J lost 5 bases, and 18 bases lay in between. The DNA for the CDR3 is TGTGCCAGCAGCAGCGGGACGGGTAGAGGGTATGGCTACACCTTC. Its protein product is CASSSGTGRGYGYTF.

The chain recombines TRBV20-1 with TRBJ2-7, with 8 positions matching TRBD1. This CDR3 comprises 14 residues. The germline V gene has CDR1 DFQATT and CDR2 SNEGSKA (reference sequence). Trimming at V came to 6 bases and at J to 3 bases, leaving 10 bases not matched to a gene. In DNA, the CDR3 is TGCAGTGCCCGGGACAGGACTAATAACTACGAGCAGTACTTC. Residues: CSARDRTNNYEQYF.